The 9 T cell receptor beta chains given below trace back to one sample, sequenced in a study of metastatic and nonmetastatic thyroid tumors. TCRdb re-called the PCR reads through MiXCR. The repertoire holds around 15,000 clones, with about 4% as singletons. All patients were untreated before thyroid surgery. Sequenced: tumor tissue. The receptors originated from a female donor with papillary thyroid cancer or a benign thyroid nodule (not recorded which). Some clones in this sample may be carry-over from other donors' samples.

This clone was seen more than once but under ten times. The gene calls are TRBV10-2 and TRBJ1-1, with D unclear. The V gene lost 5 bases and the J gene lost 1 base, with 11 bases spanning the gap. This CDR3 has 14 residues. The germline CDR1 and CDR2 sequences are WSHSY and SAAADI. CDR3 DNA sequence: TGCGCCAGCAGTCGATCCGAGGGGAACACTGAAGCTTTCTTT. This sequence encodes CASSRSEGNTEAFF.

This sequence joins TRBV7-2 and TRBJ2-3; weak D call: TRBD2 (5 bases). Germline V CDR1 and CDR2: SGHTA, FQGNSA. Trimming cost V 5 bases and J 8 bases, with 14 bases left between them. The CDR3 is 13 amino acids. The CDR3 protein is CASSPPHGVTQYF. For the CDR3, the DNA is TGTGCCAGCAGCCCACCTCACGGGGTTACGCAGTATTTT.

The rearrangement links TRBV11-2 to TRBJ2-3, with a weak D call TRBD2 (6 bases). This CDR3 spans 15 amino acids. V lost 1 base, J lost 0 bases, and 8 bases lay in between. Germline-derived CDR1 and CDR2 are SGHAT and FQNNGV. CDR3 region: CASSLVAASTDTQYF. The CDR3 DNA reads as TGTGCCAGCAGCTTAGTAGCGGCTAGCACAGATACGCAGTATTTT.

This clone has only a few counts. J is TRBJ1-2 and V is TRBV13; tentative D call: TRBD1 (5 bases). The CDR3 totals 15 residues. Germline values: CDR1 PRHDT, CDR2 FYEKMQ (reference sequence). Trimming pared 0 bases from V and 6 bases from J, leaving 14 bases between. The CDR3 coding sequence is TGTGCCAGCAGCTTAGGCCATGGAGGGGAGGATGGCTACACCTTC. Its translation is CASSLGHGGEDGYTF.

This clone turned up a few times. Here the CDR3 reads CASSKGQPAGNTIYF. CDR3 DNA: TGCGCCAGCAGCAAGGGACAGCCGGCCGGAAACACCATATATTTT. The V call is TRBV5-1, the J call TRBJ1-3, with 7 bases matching TRBD1. V gave up 4 bases and J gave up 4 bases; unmatched junction bases: 8. From germline, CDR1 is SGHRS and CDR2 YFSETQ. CDR3 length equals 15 residues.

The genes are TRBV6-1 and TRBJ1-5, with D possibly being TRBD1 (5 bases). The germline V gene encodes CDR1 MNHNS and CDR2 SASEGT. The CDR3 runs 15 residues. Trimming stripped 5 bases from V and 3 bases from J, with 14 bases between. DNA of the CDR3: TGTGCCAGCAGTCAAATGTGGGGGTTCAATCAGCCCCAGCATTTT. Its protein is CASSQMWGFNQPQHF.

The gene calls are TRBV2 and TRBJ1-5; TRBD1 is a possible D gene (6 bases). CDR1 SNHLY and CDR2 FYNNEI come from the germline V gene. Trimming shortened V by 7 bases and J by 4 bases, and 17 bases separated the two germline ends. The CDR3 is 15 residues long. The CDR3 protein is CASIKNRESNQPQHF. The CDR3, as DNA: TGTGCCAGCATTAAAAACAGGGAGAGTAATCAGCCCCAGCATTTT.

This chain links TRBV6-1 with TRBJ2-7; 9 bases are shared with TRBD2. CDR1 and CDR2 (germline): MNHNS, SASEGT. CDR3 length equals 13 residues. V shed 7 bases, J shed 6 bases, and the junction held 7 bases outside the gene matches. CDR3 sequence: CASKGTSWAEQYF. The CDR3 DNA is TGTGCCAGCAAGGGGACTAGCTGGGCCGAGCAGTACTTC.

This chain links TRBV7-6 with TRBJ2-2; D assignment may be TRBD1 or TRBD2 (6 bases each). Deletions cut 5 bases from V and 4 bases from J, with 23 bases between. Germline V CDR1 and CDR2: SGHVS, FNYEAQ. There are 18 residues in the CDR3. The CDR3 DNA reads TGTGCCAGCAGCCCCCTGGGGGCGGGGTTTATCTGCACCGGGGAGCTGTTTTTT. Encoded protein: CASSPLGAGFICTGELFF.